The following is a T cell receptor (beta chain) sequence with its context. A quantity of 0.5 to 1 ug RNA underwent reverse transcription using random hexamers. TCRdb passed the immunoSEQ multiplex PCR reads through MiXCR, listing each CDR3 protein once. The sample includes roughly 330,000 distinct CDR3 sequences, around 92% of them seen just once. This entry is derived from a study of CD8 T cells in Susac syndrome. Germline V lookup: CDR1 LGHDT, CDR2 YNNKEL (reference sequence). The CDR3 runs to 16 residues. Trimming left V 4 bases short and J 2 bases short, with 16 bases between. What was sequenced was CD4+ T cells from PBMCs. This receptor was taken from a human donor with multiple sclerosis. The rearrangement joins TRBV3-1 to TRBJ2-3; D may be TRBD2 (6 bases). The CDR3 reads CASSPPGTVFTDTQYF. The CDR3 DNA is TGTGCCAGCAGCCCTCCCGGGACTGTATTCACAGATACGCAGTATTTT.